The following is a T cell receptor beta chain sequence with its context. The antigen remains unidentified. The data originate from a study of OX40 agonist ivuxolimab in advanced cancers. TCRdb keeps only in-frame clones here, not all; method: immunoSEQ multiplex PCR. In the table there are approximately 41,000 clones, 89% of which are singletons. Points from the study as a whole: The average count of expanded clones was higher among CD8+ T cells than among CD4+.

Trimming stripped 3 bases from V and 6 bases from J, with 11 bases between. From germline, CDR1 is SGHTA and CDR2 FQGNSA. The CDR3 loop spans 13 amino acids. The source material was CD4+ or CD8+ T cells sorted from blood, sampled in a trial of the OX40 agonist ivuxolimab. This TCR was sampled from an adult with an advanced solid tumor such as melanoma, head and neck, liver or kidney cancer. The chain couples TRBV7-2 to TRBJ1-2; no clear D gene. DNA of the CDR3: TGTGCCAGCAGCTTGCCCGTCACGGATGGCTACACCTTC. This gives the protein CASSLPVTDGYTF.